This entry concerns a single T cell receptor beta chain. V dropped 1 base and J dropped 4 bases, with 14 bases sitting between them. Germline V gene lookup returns CDR1 DFQATT and CDR2 SNEGSKA (reference sequence). This CDR3 has 14 residues. TCRdb analysed the RT-PCR reads with MiXCR anew, one entry per CDR3 protein. Of about 700,000 distinct CDR3 sequences listed, 12% to 15% are singletons. The receptor was isolated from a female donor in good health, serving as a healthy control. This chain uses TRBV20-1 with TRBJ2-7, with D maybe TRBD2 (6 bases). Sequencing was done on a sample of memory CD4+ T cells from blood. As DNA, the CDR3 is TGCAGTGCTAGAGGGAGGGCCGTTCAGTACGAGCAGTACTTC. Its protein is CSARGRAVQYEQYF.